This T cell receptor (beta chain) is drawn from a study of T cell responses to AZD1222 COVID-19 vaccine. Study-wide points: Recipients of AZD1222 seropositive at baseline numbered only 6 or 7. Clonal diversity was possibly underestimated; the donors were predominantly white British and more often female. Nearly half of spike-specific TCRs reportedly target variant regions that are unmutated in the B.1.351 and B.1.1.7 variants. Receipt of two AZD1222 doses was followed by a rise in Spike-specific TCR breadth and depth.

V shed 5 bases and J shed 0 bases, with 12 bases lying between them. From germline, CDR1 is LGHDT and CDR2 YNNKEL (reference sequence). This CDR3 comprises 15 residues. As regards this clone: Its specificity is not known.

Sequencing used immunoSEQ multiplex PCR; TCRdb keeps in-frame clones, though not all of them. The sample has 130,000 or so clones; approximately 85% are singletons. The chain combines TRBV3-1 (or the pseudogene TRBV3-2) with TRBJ2-3, with D perhaps assigned TRBD1 or TRBD2 (5 bases each). This TCR came from an adult who received the MenACWY meningococcal vaccine as a control. The sample here was peripheral blood, taken 28 days after the second dose of the MenACWY control vaccine. Here the CDR3 DNA reads TGTGCCAGCAGCGGGACGGGACGGAGCACAGATACGCAGTATTTT. It encodes CASSGTGRSTDTQYF.